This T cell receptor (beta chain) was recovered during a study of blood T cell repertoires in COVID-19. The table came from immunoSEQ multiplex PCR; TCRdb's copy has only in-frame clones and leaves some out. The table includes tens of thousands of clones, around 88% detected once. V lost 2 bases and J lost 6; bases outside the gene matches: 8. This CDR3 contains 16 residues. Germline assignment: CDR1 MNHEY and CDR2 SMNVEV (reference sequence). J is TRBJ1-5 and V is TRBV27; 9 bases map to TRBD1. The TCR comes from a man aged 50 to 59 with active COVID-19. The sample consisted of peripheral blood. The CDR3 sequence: CASSLKGQGHSQPQHF. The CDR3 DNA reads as TGTGCCAGCAGTTTAAAAGGACAGGGGCATAGTCAGCCCCAGCATTTT.